Listed below are T cell receptor beta chains from one sample, sequenced in a study of shared clonotypes between healthy human individuals. Sequencing used immunoSEQ multiplex PCR; TCRdb keeps in-frame clones, though not all of them. Of millions of clones listed, about 95% are singletons. Source material: naive CD8+ T cells sorted from blood. The receptor source for this set is a man aged 18 to 30 in good health. Each CDR3 is given with its conserved first and last residue. The D gene is left open where the match is weak. Some rows mark clone size as missing; the rest say once, few, many or name a class of expanded clone.

D gene: .
clone size: .
J gene: TRBJ2-7
V gene: TRBV27
CDR3 DNA: TGTGCCAGCACTCGAACAGGAGCCCTCTACGAGCAGTACTTC
CDR3 protein: CASTRTGALYEQYF

D gene: TRBD1
clone size: .
J gene: TRBJ2-5
V gene: TRBV13
CDR3 DNA: TGTGCCAGCAGCTTAGTCCGGGACAGACAAGAGACCCAGTACTTC
CDR3 protein: CASSLVRDRQETQYF

D gene: .
clone size: .
J gene: TRBJ1-6
V gene: TRBV19
CDR3 DNA: TGTGCCAGTGCGCTCACCGGGCCCACTGGGACGAACTATAATTCACCCCTCCACTTT
CDR3 protein: CASALTGPTGTNYNSPLHF

D gene: .
clone size: once
J gene: TRBJ2-7
V gene: TRBV30
CDR3 DNA: TGTGCCTGGAGTGTCAAGCGTGGCAACGAGCAGTACTTC
CDR3 protein: CAWSVKRGNEQYF

D gene: TRBD1
clone size: few
J gene: TRBJ2-7
V gene: TRBV7-6
CDR3 DNA: TGTGCCAGCAGCTTAGGAGGGACAGGGGCCTACGAGCAGTACTTC
CDR3 protein: CASSLGGTGAYEQYF

D gene: .
clone size: .
J gene: TRBJ2-7
V gene: TRBV10-1
CDR3 DNA: TGCGCCAGCAGTGATGGACAGTCCTACGAGCAGTACTTC
CDR3 protein: CASSDGQSYEQYF

D gene: .
clone size: .
J gene: TRBJ2-5
V gene: TRBV21-1
CDR3 DNA: TGTGCCAGCAGCACACCCCAGCTAGAGACCCAGTACTTC
CDR3 protein: CASSTPQLETQYF

D gene: .
clone size: .
J gene: TRBJ2-1
V gene: TRBV5-1
CDR3 DNA: TGCGCCAGCACCCTGGGCAGGGAAAATTACAATGAGCAGTTCTTC
CDR3 protein: CASTLGRENYNEQFF

D gene: .
clone size: once
J gene: TRBJ2-1
V gene: TRBV9
CDR3 DNA: TGTGCCAGCAGCGGACGACTAGTTTCGGGCAATGAGCAGTTCTTC
CDR3 protein: CASSGRLVSGNEQFF

D gene: TRBD1
clone size: once
J gene: TRBJ1-2
V gene: TRBV7-3
CDR3 DNA: TGTGCCAGCAGCGCGGGGACAGGGGATGGCTACACCTTC
CDR3 protein: CASSAGTGDGYTF

D gene: TRBD1
clone size: .
J gene: TRBJ2-7
V gene: TRBV7-9
CDR3 DNA: TGTGCCAGCAGCTTACAGGGGGCTGCCCACGAGCAGTACTTC
CDR3 protein: CASSLQGAAHEQYF

D gene: .
clone size: .
J gene: TRBJ2-7
V gene: TRBV29-1
CDR3 DNA: TGCAGCGTTGAATTGCAGGGGAGTGGAACGTACGAGCAGTACTTC
CDR3 protein: CSVELQGSGTYEQYF

D gene: .
clone size: .
J gene: TRBJ2-1
V gene: TRBV5-1
CDR3 DNA: TGCGCCAGCAGCTCCTCCCTTGGGGAAGGCGGTGAGCAGTTCTTC
CDR3 protein: CASSSSLGEGGEQFF

D gene: .
clone size: .
J gene: TRBJ1-2
V gene: TRBV10-3
CDR3 DNA: TGTGCCATCAGTGAGTCGGTCGACGCGGGGGCACTCTATGGCTACACCTTC
CDR3 protein: CAISESVDAGALYGYTF

D gene: .
clone size: .
J gene: TRBJ1-5
V gene: TRBV7-9
CDR3 DNA: TGTGCCAGCAGCTTCACAGATCAGCCCCAGCATTTT
CDR3 protein: CASSFTDQPQHF

D gene: .
clone size: .
J gene: TRBJ1-2
V gene: TRBV7-2
CDR3 DNA: TGTGCCAGCAGCTTATACGGTGGCTACACCTTC
CDR3 protein: CASSLYGGYTF

D gene: .
clone size: once
J gene: TRBJ2-7
V gene: TRBV10-2
CDR3 DNA: TGCGCCAGCAGTGAGGGGGGAGACTACGAGCAGTACTTC
CDR3 protein: CASSEGGDYEQYF

D gene: TRBD1
clone size: .
J gene: TRBJ2-7
V gene: TRBV5-6
CDR3 DNA: TGTGCCAGCAGCCGGTACAGGGGGCAGGACGAGCAGTACTTC
CDR3 protein: CASSRYRGQDEQYF

D gene: TRBD1
clone size: .
J gene: TRBJ1-2
V gene: TRBV5-1
CDR3 DNA: TGCGCCAGCAGCTTGCAGGGGGGCTATGGCTACACCTTC
CDR3 protein: CASSLQGGYGYTF

D gene: TRBD2
clone size: .
J gene: TRBJ2-2
V gene: TRBV11-3
CDR3 DNA: TGTGCCAGCAGCCCCCTGTCGGGGACTAGAGGTCCCGGGGAGCTGTTTTTT
CDR3 protein: CASSPLSGTRGPGELFF

D gene: TRBD1
clone size: few
J gene: TRBJ1-1
V gene: TRBV4-1
CDR3 DNA: TGCGCCAGCAGCCAAGAAGGGACAGTGAACACTGAAGCTTTCTTT
CDR3 protein: CASSQEGTVNTEAFF

D gene: .
clone size: .
J gene: TRBJ2-3
V gene: TRBV27
CDR3 DNA: TGTGCCAGCAGTGAAGTGGGAGATACGCAGTATTTT
CDR3 protein: CASSEVGDTQYF

D gene: .
clone size: .
J gene: TRBJ2-7
V gene: TRBV2
CDR3 DNA: TGTGCCAGCGGACACGGCTACGAGCAGTACTTC
CDR3 protein: CASGHGYEQYF

D gene: .
clone size: once
J gene: TRBJ1-1
V gene: TRBV5-6
CDR3 DNA: TGTGCCAGCAGCCTGGTTAGGGGAACTGAAGCTTTCTTT
CDR3 protein: CASSLVRGTEAFF

D gene: .
clone size: .
J gene: TRBJ2-7
V gene: TRBV9
CDR3 DNA: TGTGCCAGCAGCTTATCCGGGACGTCCCACGAGCAGTACTTC
CDR3 protein: CASSLSGTSHEQYF

D gene: .
clone size: .
J gene: TRBJ2-7
V gene: TRBV27
CDR3 DNA: TGTGCCAGCAGTTCCTCCGGGGGCGGCCTGATCTCCTACGAGCAGTACTTC
CDR3 protein: CASSSSGGGLISYEQYF

D gene: .
clone size: .
J gene: TRBJ2-1
V gene: TRBV21-1
CDR3 DNA: TGTGCCAGCAGCACTGCCTCCTACAATGAGCAGTTCTTC
CDR3 protein: CASSTASYNEQFF

D gene: TRBD2
clone size: .
J gene: TRBJ2-7
V gene: TRBV19
CDR3 DNA: TGTGCCAGTAGCGCCGGACTAGCATACGAGCAGTACTTC
CDR3 protein: CASSAGLAYEQYF

D gene: .
clone size: .
J gene: TRBJ1-6
V gene: TRBV11-2
CDR3 DNA: TGTGCCAGCAGCCCCCCCCCGCCCGTCCTAGATTCACCCCTCCACTTT
CDR3 protein: CASSPPPPVLDSPLHF

D gene: TRBD2
clone size: .
J gene: TRBJ2-1
V gene: TRBV27
CDR3 DNA: TGTGCCAGCAGCCCGGGGGGGGGCTTTAGAGTTGGTGAGCAGTTCTTC
CDR3 protein: CASSPGGGFRVGEQFF

D gene: TRBD1
clone size: .
J gene: TRBJ2-2
V gene: TRBV27
CDR3 DNA: TGTGCCAGCAGTTTAGTAGGACAGGGCCGCTTAGATAGCACCGGGGAGCTGTTTTTT
CDR3 protein: CASSLVGQGRLDSTGELFF

D gene: .
clone size: .
J gene: TRBJ2-7
V gene: TRBV13
CDR3 DNA: TGTGCCAGCAGCTTAGGAGAGACAGAGTACGAGCAGTACTTC
CDR3 protein: CASSLGETEYEQYF

D gene: .
clone size: .
J gene: TRBJ2-1
V gene: TRBV4-1
CDR3 DNA: TGCGCCAGCAGCCAAGAAGGGGCAGGGTCCGTGACTGAGCAGTTCTTC
CDR3 protein: CASSQEGAGSVTEQFF

D gene: .
clone size: .
J gene: TRBJ2-5
V gene: TRBV2
CDR3 DNA: TGTGCCAGCAGTGAGGCAGGGGAGTACTTC
CDR3 protein: CASSEAGEYF

D gene: .
clone size: once
J gene: TRBJ2-7
V gene: TRBV14
CDR3 DNA: TGTGCCAGCAGCGACTCGAGGTGGGCCGAGCAGTACTTC
CDR3 protein: CASSDSRWAEQYF

D gene: .
clone size: .
J gene: TRBJ2-2
V gene: TRBV29-1
CDR3 DNA: TGCAGCGTTGAGACAGGCTCTCTCCCCGGGGAGCTGTTTTTT
CDR3 protein: CSVETGSLPGELFF

D gene: TRBD2
clone size: .
J gene: TRBJ2-5
V gene: TRBV27
CDR3 DNA: TGTGCCAGCGGGCAAGCGGGGGACCCATCGACCCAGTACTTC
CDR3 protein: CASGQAGDPSTQYF

D gene: TRBD2
clone size: once
J gene: TRBJ2-3
V gene: TRBV11-2
CDR3 DNA: TGTGCCAGCAGTTCTACGGGACTAGCGGGTCCCACAGATACGCAGTATTTT
CDR3 protein: CASSSTGLAGPTDTQYF